A single sample is the source of the 7 T cell receptor beta chains below, sequenced in a study of blood T cell repertoires in COVID-19. This table comes from immunoSEQ multiplex PCR, and its TCRdb copy is limited to in-frame clones, with some not included. Among tens of thousands of clones, 91% were seen once, and the ten largest hold about 1.9%. Sample: peripheral blood. The receptors derive from a woman in her fifties or sixties in a cohort sampled during active COVID-19.

The chain combines TRBV14 with TRBJ2-1, with TRBD1 matching over 7 bases. J was trimmed by 9 bases and V by 4 bases; bases with no gene match: 3. This CDR3 comprises 12 residues. CDR1 SGHDN and CDR2 FVKESK come from the germline V gene. The CDR3 spells CASSRGGSEQFF. For the CDR3, the DNA is TGTGCCAGCAGCCGAGGGGGCTCTGAGCAGTTCTTC. The whole variable domain, remainder taken from reference TRBV14 and TRBJ2-1, is EAGVTQFPSHSVIEKGQTVTLRCDPISGHDNLYWYRRVMGKEIKFLLHFVKESKQDESGMPNNRFLAERTGGTYSTLKVQPAELEDSGVYFCASSRGGSEQFFGPGTRLTVL.

The chain has TRBV7-9 and TRBJ1-3; TRBD1 matches at 11 bases. Trimming took 4 bases from V and 2 from J; bases not matched to a gene: 13. The CDR3 is made up of 19 amino acids. Germline assignment: CDR1 SEHNR and CDR2 FQNEAQ (reference sequence). The CDR3 DNA reads TGTGCCAGCAGCTCACGGGACAGGGGGTCTATCGTGCCTGGAAACACCATATATTTT. Translating it yields CASSSRDRGSIVPGNTIYF.

V usage is TRBV18 and J usage is TRBJ1-5; 8 bases map to TRBD1. The CDR3 extends over 15 amino acids. In germline, CDR1 is KGHSH, CDR2 LQKENI. The J segment lost 2 bases and the V segment lost 4 bases, leaving 4 bases of the junction unmatched. The CDR3 reads CASSLTTGGNQPQHF. As DNA, the CDR3 is TGTGCCAGCTCACTAACGACAGGGGGCAATCAGCCCCAGCATTTT.

The gene calls are TRBV12-5 and TRBJ1-5, with D maybe TRBD1 (5 bases). The CDR3 contains 16 residues. CDR1 and CDR2 from the germline V gene are LGHNT and FRNRAP. V was cut by 3 bases and J by 2 bases, with 14 bases left in between. CDR3 nucleotide sequence: TGTGCTAGTGGTTTCAGGGAGGCCCTTGGCAATCAGCCCCAGCATTTT. Its translation: CASGFREALGNQPQHF.

The chain recombines TRBV2 with TRBJ1-5, with 8 bases aligning to TRBD1. The V gene end was trimmed by 6 bases and the J gene end by 6 bases; junction bases not matched to a gene: 10. Germline lookup yields CDR1 SNHLY and CDR2 FYNNEI. This CDR3 has 15 residues. This CDR3 is CASRKRTGWGQPQHF. The CDR3, as DNA: TGTGCCAGCAGGAAGCGGACAGGGTGGGGTCAGCCCCAGCATTTT.

This chain connects TRBV10-2 to TRBJ2-3; 9 nucleotides line up with TRBD2. CDR1 is WSHSY and CDR2 is SAAADI in the germline V gene. The CDR3 covers 13 residues. The trim removed 4 bases at V and 6 bases at J, leaving 2 bases unmatched. CDR3 in amino acids: CASSASGGDTQYF. DNA of the CDR3: TGCGCCAGCAGTGCGAGCGGGGGGGATACGCAGTATTTT.

This clone was seen only a few times. V and J are TRBV2 and TRBJ1-6; D unresolved. CDR1 and CDR2 from the germline V gene are SNHLY and FYNNEI. The germline V and J ends were trimmed by 5 bases and 8 bases, with 13 bases remaining between them. This CDR3 contains 14 residues. This CDR3 is CASSTVVMDSPLHF. For the CDR3, the DNA is TGTGCCAGCAGTACGGTGGTTATGGATTCACCCCTCCACTTT.